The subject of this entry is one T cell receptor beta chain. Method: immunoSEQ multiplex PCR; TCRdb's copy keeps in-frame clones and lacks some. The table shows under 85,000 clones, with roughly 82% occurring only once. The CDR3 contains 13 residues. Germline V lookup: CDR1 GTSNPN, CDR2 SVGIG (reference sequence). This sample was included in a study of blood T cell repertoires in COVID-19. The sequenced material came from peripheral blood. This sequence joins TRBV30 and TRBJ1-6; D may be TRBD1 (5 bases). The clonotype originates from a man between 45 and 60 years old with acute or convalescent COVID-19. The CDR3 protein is CGLKAQGGSPLHF. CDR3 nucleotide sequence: TGTGGGCTAAAAGCCCAGGGAGGGTCACCCCTCCACTTT.